Listed below are T cell receptor beta chains from one sample, sequenced in a study of blood T cell repertoires in COVID-19. Data came from immunoSEQ multiplex PCR; TCRdb stores just in-frame clones and leaves some out. Of about 150,000 clones listed, 85% were seen once; the top ten hold about 3%. Sequenced material: peripheral blood. All receptors come from a woman between 40 and 50 years old with active or convalescent COVID-19. The conserved cysteine and the conserved F or W are not part of the CDR3 here. Fields, in order: clone size, J gene, V gene, CDR3 protein. Clone size appears in some rows only: once, few, many, or a class for an expanded clone.

>NA|TRBJ2-7|TRBV28
ASLDGTALGEQY
>NA|TRBJ1-2|TRBV11-2
ASTRTGPYGYT
>NA|TRBJ2-3|TRBV2
ASSGGGGTDTQY
>NA|TRBJ2-7|TRBV27
ASSLDSSYEQY
>NA|TRBJ1-1|TRBV6-5
ASSYDRGETEAF
>NA|TRBJ2-7|TRBV7-2
ASSPVGGPSSYEQY
>NA|TRBJ1-3|TRBV2
ASSETGTLRSGNTIY
>few|TRBJ2-7|TRBV29-1
SVEGYRGGLYEQY
>NA|TRBJ2-7|TRBV9
ASSVGLAAYEQY
>NA|TRBJ2-5|TRBV5-1
ASSLVGDNQETQY
>NA|TRBJ1-6|TRBV11-2
ASSLVQGQRSPLH
>few|TRBJ1-1|TRBV5-1
ASSLVAGNTEAF
>NA|TRBJ2-1|TRBV7-9
ASSASADNEQF
>NA|TRBJ2-3|TRBV18
ASSPGTIDNTQY
>NA|TRBJ1-2|TRBV4-2
ASRNSGQGLGYGYT
>NA|TRBJ1-2|TRBV2
ASSEAGRIGYGYT
>NA|TRBJ2-7|TRBV5-6
ASSRTTQQGAVRWEQY
>NA|TRBJ1-5|TRBV5-1
ASSFGPGSNQPQH
>NA|TRBJ1-6|TRBV27
ASSYETGIPYNSPLH
>NA|TRBJ2-7|TRBV6-5
ASSYGLAGDIYEQY
>NA|TRBJ1-5|TRBV2
ASSGDRVRQPQH
>NA|TRBJ2-1|TRBV27
ASSRGQGNRNEQF
>NA|TRBJ1-2|TRBV10-2
ASSPGTGGGSVGYT
>few|TRBJ1-1|TRBV4-1
ASSQEAGLTEAF
>NA|TRBJ2-5|TRBV19
ASSIGAGRETQY
>few|TRBJ2-7|TRBV7-9
AFSRGEGYEQY
>NA|TRBJ1-2|TRBV9
ASSAPGGYT
>few|TRBJ1-2|TRBV2
ASSQGYYGYT
>NA|TRBJ1-4|TRBV29-1
SVQGYNEKLF
>NA|TRBJ2-1|TRBV14
ASSPFGLAGGDQAAYNEQF
>NA|TRBJ1-3|TRBV13
ASSTGSSGNTIY
>NA|TRBJ2-7|TRBV3-1/TRBV3-2
ASSLRKINRAYEQY
>NA|TRBJ1-2|TRBV11-2
ASSPNPGQGLMGGYT
>NA|TRBJ2-7|TRBV28
ASSLTSGGSYEQY
>NA|TRBJ1-6|TRBV27
ASSQGQLHNSPLH
>NA|TRBJ1-2|TRBV28
ASRGPSGHL
>NA|TRBJ2-2|TRBV13
ASSLTSGRALSGELF
>NA|TRBJ1-6|TRBV18
ASSPKTGGNSPLH
>few|TRBJ1-2|TRBV5-8
ASSLRGGELNYGYT
>NA|TRBJ2-5|TRBV15
ATSREGSAAGETQY
>NA|TRBJ2-7|TRBV18
ASSPQDRAYEQY
>NA|TRBJ2-1|TRBV6-2/TRBV6-3
ASSYGGDRWVNEQF